This record looks at one T cell receptor beta chain sequence and its context. Its antigen is unknown. Germline CDR1 and CDR2: SGHAT and FQNNGV. Trimming removed 4 bases from V and 3 bases from J; junction bases left unmatched: 8. This CDR3 has 16 residues. Each cDNA held unique molecular identifiers, and template switching gave it a universal primer site. TCRdb reprocessed the 5' RACE reads with MiXCR, giving one entry per CDR3 protein. The sample consists of 280,000 or so distinct CDR3 sequences, around 8.8% of them appearing once. This sample stems from a study of identical twins. Whole-study findings and limits: Abundant beta clonotypes from cord blood bore fewer insertions; memory repertoires lacked this pattern.

This sample also appeared in a second study, on yellow fever vaccine responses in identical twins.

The specimen was memory (CD45RO+) T cells sorted from blood. V is TRBV11-2 and J is TRBJ2-7; 11 bases fit TRBD1. This TCR was sampled from a woman between 18 and 29 years old in good health. The CDR3: CASSSRRTGGFYEQYF. The CDR3, as DNA: TGTGCCAGCAGCTCCCGCCGGACAGGGGGCTTCTACGAGCAGTACTTC.